Listed below are T cell receptor beta chains from one sample, sequenced in a study of neurological immune-mediated disorders. TCRdb ran MiXCR on the 5' RACE reads and lists one entry per CDR3 protein. This sample has some 47,000 distinct CDR3 sequences, with roughly 17% found just once. Sequences were obtained from PBMCs. The receptors come from a man aged 60-69 years in good health. The CDR3 runs from the conserved cysteine through the conserved F or W. D genes are given only for firm matches. Size values are once, few and many counts, or a class for expanded clones, and some rows have none.

d_gene: TRBD1
j_gene: TRBJ2-1
abundance: many
v_gene: TRBV6-5
CDR3nt: TGTGCCAGCTGGCGGGACAGGGGGCGGAATGAGCAGTTCTTC
CDR3aa: CASWRDRGRNEQFF

d_gene: -
j_gene: TRBJ1-3
abundance: many
v_gene: TRBV5-6
CDR3nt: TGTGCCAGCAGCACCGGGACGGCTGGAAACACCATATATTTT
CDR3aa: CASSTGTAGNTIYF

d_gene: TRBD1
j_gene: TRBJ1-1
abundance: few
v_gene: TRBV6-1
CDR3nt: TGTGCCAGCAGTGTTCAGGGGGAGAAAGCTTTCTTT
CDR3aa: CASSVQGEKAFF

d_gene: TRBD2
j_gene: TRBJ2-1
abundance: many
v_gene: TRBV5-1
CDR3nt: TGCGCCAGCAGCCCTTACCGACTAGCGGGAGCCCTCTCCTACAATGAGCAGTTCTTC
CDR3aa: CASSPYRLAGALSYNEQFF

d_gene: TRBD1
j_gene: TRBJ2-7
abundance: -
v_gene: TRBV6-5
CDR3nt: TGTGCCAGACCCCGACAGGGGTCAACATCCGAGCACTACTTC
CDR3aa: CARPRQGSTSEHYF

d_gene: -
j_gene: TRBJ2-4
abundance: many
v_gene: TRBV6-6
CDR3nt: TGTGCCAGCAGTTACTCGTCGGGGGAAAACATTCAGTACTTC
CDR3aa: CASSYSSGENIQYF

d_gene: -
j_gene: TRBJ2-1
abundance: few
v_gene: TRBV7-9
CDR3nt: TGTGCCAGCAGCCCCCGCGACGGGATTAATGAGCAGTTCTTC
CDR3aa: CASSPRDGINEQFF

d_gene: TRBD1
j_gene: TRBJ1-4
abundance: -
v_gene: TRBV5-3
CDR3nt: TGTGCCAGAAGCCACGGGACAGACAAAAAGGAAAAACTGTTTTTT
CDR3aa: CARSHGTDKKEKLFF

d_gene: -
j_gene: TRBJ1-1
abundance: many
v_gene: TRBV12-3/TRBV12-4
CDR3nt: TGTGCCAGCAGTTTTAATTGGGGGACTGAAGCTTTCTTT
CDR3aa: CASSFNWGTEAFF

d_gene: -
j_gene: TRBJ1-2
abundance: many
v_gene: TRBV4-3
CDR3nt: TGCGCCAGCAGCCGCCGCTACGGGGCGGGGGAATATGGCTACACCTTC
CDR3aa: CASSRRYGAGEYGYTF

d_gene: -
j_gene: TRBJ1-2
abundance: many
v_gene: TRBV27
CDR3nt: TGTGCCAGCAGTCTCCACGGACCCGATCCGGGGTACACCTTC
CDR3aa: CASSLHGPDPGYTF

d_gene: -
j_gene: TRBJ2-1
abundance: -
v_gene: TRBV29-1
CDR3nt: TGCAGCGTTGACGAGGCGGTTGAGCAGTTCTTC
CDR3aa: CSVDEAVEQFF

d_gene: TRBD2
j_gene: TRBJ2-1
abundance: many
v_gene: TRBV7-9
CDR3nt: TGTGCCAGCAGCTTACCAGGAGCGGGACGAGATGAGCAGTTCTTC
CDR3aa: CASSLPGAGRDEQFF

d_gene: TRBD1
j_gene: TRBJ2-1
abundance: -
v_gene: TRBV7-2
CDR3nt: TGTGCCAGCAGCCCCCGGAGACAGGGTAGAAATGAGCAGTTCTTC
CDR3aa: CASSPRRQGRNEQFF

d_gene: TRBD1
j_gene: TRBJ1-6
abundance: many
v_gene: TRBV9
CDR3nt: TGTGCCAGCAGCGTCAGGGGGAGTTCACCCCTCCACTTT
CDR3aa: CASSVRGSSPLHF

d_gene: TRBD1
j_gene: TRBJ2-2
abundance: many
v_gene: TRBV6-2/TRBV6-3
CDR3nt: TGTGCCAGCAGTGGGACAGGGGCGACACTGAACACCGGGGAGCTGTTTTTT
CDR3aa: CASSGTGATLNTGELFF

d_gene: TRBD2
j_gene: TRBJ2-5
abundance: many
v_gene: TRBV5-1
CDR3nt: TGCGCCAGCAATCGGCTAGCGGGACAGCAAGAGACCCAGTACTTC
CDR3aa: CASNRLAGQQETQYF

d_gene: TRBD2
j_gene: TRBJ2-5
abundance: many
v_gene: TRBV10-3
CDR3nt: TGTGCCACCGCGGTACCTACTAGCGGAGACAGAGAGACCCAGTACTTC
CDR3aa: CATAVPTSGDRETQYF

d_gene: TRBD1
j_gene: TRBJ2-7
abundance: many
v_gene: TRBV7-2
CDR3nt: TGTGCCAGCAGCCCCGACAGGGGCGACGAGCAGTACTTC
CDR3aa: CASSPDRGDEQYF

d_gene: TRBD2
j_gene: TRBJ2-5
abundance: few
v_gene: TRBV7-2
CDR3nt: TGTGCCAGCAGCTTTCGACTAGCGGGAGGGATTGGGGAGACCCAGTACTTC
CDR3aa: CASSFRLAGGIGETQYF

d_gene: -
j_gene: TRBJ2-7
abundance: many
v_gene: TRBV12-3/TRBV12-4
CDR3nt: TGTGCCAGCATGGAATGGGGGAAGGCCCCCTACGAGCAGTACTTC
CDR3aa: CASMEWGKAPYEQYF

d_gene: -
j_gene: TRBJ1-1
abundance: -
v_gene: TRBV3-1
CDR3nt: TGTGCCAACAGCCAGGCAGGGGCGGGCACTGAAGCTTTCTTT
CDR3aa: CANSQAGAGTEAFF

d_gene: -
j_gene: TRBJ2-5
abundance: many
v_gene: TRBV5-6
CDR3nt: TGTGCCAGCAGCTTTTCGGCGCAAGAGACCCAGTACTTC
CDR3aa: CASSFSAQETQYF

d_gene: -
j_gene: TRBJ1-6
abundance: many
v_gene: TRBV28
CDR3nt: TGTGCCAGCAGTTTTCGACAGAATAATTCACCCCTCCACTTT
CDR3aa: CASSFRQNNSPLHF

d_gene: TRBD2
j_gene: TRBJ2-1
abundance: many
v_gene: TRBV28
CDR3nt: TGTGCCAGCAGCTACCTAGCGGATGCTTACAATGAGCAGTTCTTC
CDR3aa: CASSYLADAYNEQFF

d_gene: -
j_gene: TRBJ1-5
abundance: many
v_gene: TRBV28
CDR3nt: TGTGCCAGCTTCACGGGCAATCAGCCCCAGCATTTT
CDR3aa: CASFTGNQPQHF

d_gene: -
j_gene: TRBJ1-5
abundance: many
v_gene: TRBV30
CDR3nt: TGTGCCTGGAGCGCGGGGGGCTATAGCAATCAGCCCCAGCATTTT
CDR3aa: CAWSAGGYSNQPQHF

d_gene: TRBD1
j_gene: TRBJ2-3
abundance: -
v_gene: TRBV3-1
CDR3nt: TGTGCCAGCAGCCAAGGACAGGGGACAGATACGCAGTATTTT
CDR3aa: CASSQGQGTDTQYF

d_gene: -
j_gene: TRBJ1-1
abundance: many
v_gene: TRBV3-1
CDR3nt: TGTGCCAGCAGCCCTTCTTGGGGCCGAGGGAACACTGAAGCTTTCTTT
CDR3aa: CASSPSWGRGNTEAFF

d_gene: TRBD1
j_gene: TRBJ1-1
abundance: -
v_gene: TRBV27
CDR3nt: TGTGCCAGCAGGGCGGGGACAGTTCATTCATGGAACACTGAAGCTTTCTTT
CDR3aa: CASRAGTVHSWNTEAFF

d_gene: -
j_gene: TRBJ2-2
abundance: many
v_gene: TRBV4-2
CDR3nt: TGTGCCAGCAGCCAAACGGACACCGCCACCGGGGAGCTGTTTTTT
CDR3aa: CASSQTDTATGELFF

d_gene: -
j_gene: TRBJ1-2
abundance: many
v_gene: TRBV5-6
CDR3nt: TGTGCCAGCAGCGATGGGGACTATGGCTACACCTTC
CDR3aa: CASSDGDYGYTF

d_gene: TRBD1
j_gene: TRBJ1-5
abundance: many
v_gene: TRBV28
CDR3nt: TGTGCCAGCAATCCGACACAGGGGTATCAGCCCCAGCATTTT
CDR3aa: CASNPTQGYQPQHF